This TCR beta chain was sequenced for a study of blood T cell repertoires in COVID-19. The CDR3 spans 16 residues. Trimming stripped 0 bases from V and 8 bases from J, with 14 bases between. From germline, CDR1 is SGHAT and CDR2 FQNNGV. Profiling relied on immunoSEQ multiplex PCR, and the TCRdb table lists in-frame clones only, not all of them. The data hold 30,000 to 40,000 clones, with around 77% observed a single time. The rearrangement joins TRBV11-2 to TRBJ1-6; no reliable D call. This receptor was obtained from a human donor in a cohort sampled during active COVID-19. The material sequenced was peripheral blood. The CDR3 region has the DNA TGTGCCAGCAGCTTAGAGACGGCGGCCATCTATTCACCCCTCCACTTT. It translates to CASSLETAAIYSPLHF.